These 27 T cell receptor beta chains share one sample of origin, sequenced in a study of control samples from healthy donors and cancer patients. Sequencing used immunoSEQ multiplex PCR; TCRdb keeps in-frame clones, though not all of them. The data contain around 120,000 clones, 88% of them seen just once; the ten biggest clones take up 2% to 2.5%. Material: blood. The source is a woman between 65 and 79 years old in good health.

This chain joins TRBV4-2 and TRBJ1-2; perhaps TRBD1 as D (5 bases). The CDR3 has 17 amino acids. V lost 1 base and J lost 0, with 15 bases in between. CDR1 and CDR2 from the germline V gene are LGHNA and YNFKEQ. DNA of the CDR3: TGTGCCAGCAGCCAAGGGGGGACTCCTAGGCCTAACTATGGCTACACCTTC. Amino acid sequence: CASSQGGTPRPNYGYTF.

The chain recombines TRBV5-1 with TRBJ2-4, with 7 bases fitting TRBD1. J gave up 0 bases and V 3 bases, and 3 bases lay outside the gene matches. The CDR3 is 15 residues long. Germline V gene lookup returns CDR1 SGHRS and CDR2 YFSETQ. The CDR3 loop is CASSSGQLAKNIQYF. For the CDR3, the DNA is TGCGCCAGCAGCTCGGGACAGTTAGCCAAAAACATTCAGTACTTC.

The genes are TRBV10-2 and TRBJ1-4, with D maybe TRBD1 (5 bases). The germline V gene has CDR1 WSHSY and CDR2 SAAADI. This CDR3 has 15 residues. The V end was cut by 3 bases, the J end by 6 bases, with 14 bases between. The CDR3 region is CASSDLPGRDEKLFF. The DNA for the CDR3 is TGCGCCAGCAGTGATTTACCGGGACGGGATGAAAAACTGTTTTTT.

This clone was seen only once. The V and J genes are TRBV5-1 and TRBJ1-1; a possible D gene is TRBD1 (5 bases). The V end lost 6 bases, the J end lost 1 base, and 10 bases lay between the germline ends. The germline gives CDR1 SGHRS, CDR2 YFSETQ. This CDR3 contains 13 residues. The CDR3 DNA is TGCGCCAGCACCCAGACAGAGAACACTGAAGCTTTCTTT. Encoded protein: CASTQTENTEAFF.

Only a few counts were recorded for this clone. V gene TRBV7-2 combines with J gene TRBJ2-2; D may be TRBD2 (6 bases). Trimming cost V 5 bases and J 1 base, with 11 bases left between them. The germline V gene encodes CDR1 SGHTA and CDR2 FQGNSA. This CDR3 region has 15 residues. The CDR3 DNA follows: TGTGCCAGCAGCCCTAGAGCGGGGAACACCGGGGAGCTGTTTTTT. Protein: CASSPRAGNTGELFF.

This clone has more than one count but fewer than ten. The chain joins TRBV6-1 to TRBJ1-3, with unresolved D. The CDR3 has 13 residues. CDR1 is MNHNS, CDR2 SASEGT, per germline. Between the trimmed V and J ends, which lost 2 bases and 3 bases, there was a span of 5 bases. DNA for the CDR3: TGTGCCAGCAGTGAATTAAATGGAAACACCATATATTTT. Its protein is CASSELNGNTIYF.

The rearrangement joins TRBV18 to TRBJ1-1; perhaps TRBD1 as D (6 bases). CDR1 is KGHSH and CDR2 is LQKENI in the germline V gene. The CDR3 loop spans 16 amino acids. Trimming stripped 2 bases from V and 4 bases from J, with 17 bases between. This chain's CDR3 is CASSPSQGRGGTEAFF. CDR3 DNA sequence: TGTGCCAGCTCACCATCTCAGGGGCGCGGGGGCACTGAAGCTTTCTTT.

V and J are TRBV12-1 and TRBJ1-6; TRBD1, the D gene given by the table, was not confirmed from the DNA. TRBV12-1 is deemed a pseudogene. The CDR3 extends over 17 amino acids. The CDR3 region has the DNA TGTGCCAGCAGCTTTGATATGGGACAGATCTATAATTCACCCCTCCACTTT. It specifies CASSFDMGQIYNSPLHF.

This clone was seen a single time. The V and J genes are TRBV12-5 and TRBJ1-3; D uncertain. Deletions cut 2 bases from V and 15 bases from J, with 14 bases between. CDR3 length: 12 residues. Germline CDR1 is LGHNT and CDR2 is FRNRAP. The CDR3 spells CASGLNSRSTYF. The DNA of the CDR3 is TGTGCTAGTGGTTTGAACTCCCGGTCCACATATTTT. Based on the CDR3 plus reference TRBV12-5 and TRBJ1-3, the full variable domain is DARVTQTPRHKVTEMGQEVTMRCQPILGHNTVFWYRQTMMQGLELLAYFRNRAPLDDSGMPKDRFSAEMPDATLATLKIQPSEPRDSAVYFCASGLNSRSTYFGEGSWLTVV.

The DNA for the CDR3 is TGTGCCAGCAGCCCTGCTGGGGGCACTGAAGCTTTCTTT. Amino acids: CASSPAGGTEAFF. J is TRBJ1-1 and V is TRBV3-1 (or the pseudogene TRBV3-2); maybe TRBD1 (5 bases). Trimming cost V 4 bases and J 4 bases, with 10 bases left between them. CDR1 LGHDT and CDR2 YNNKEL come from the germline V gene (reference sequence). The CDR3 length is 13 residues.

This chain connects TRBV11-2 to TRBJ2-2; 14 positions match TRBD2. The CDR3 totals 16 residues. CDR1 and CDR2 (germline): SGHAT, FQNNGV. V dropped 5 bases and J dropped 8; count of bases not matched to a gene: 7. CDR3 bases: TGTGCCAGCAGCCTGCGACTAGCGGGGGGGCTGGGGGAGCTGTTTTTT. Translating gives CASSLRLAGGLGELFF.

Turning to this clone: The sample has other DNA sequences that encode this CDR3 too. The J gene is TRBJ1-1, the V gene TRBV6-5, with no clear D. CDR1 is MNHEY and CDR2 is SVGAGI in the germline V gene. CDR3 length equals 13 residues. Between the trimmed V and J ends, which lost 7 bases and 1 base, there was a span of 10 bases. CDR3 in amino acids: CASTLGGNTEAFF. CDR3 nucleotide sequence: TGTGCCAGCACCCTAGGTGGGAACACTGAAGCTTTCTTT.

This sequence joins TRBV6-5 and TRBJ1-4, with D perhaps TRBD1 (5 bases). V lost 5 bases, J lost 5 bases, and 9 bases lay in between. Per germline, CDR1 MNHEY and CDR2 SVGAGI. The CDR3 sequence is 13 residues long. CDR3 DNA sequence: TGTGCCAGCAGTAAGGCAGGGAATGAAAAACTGTTTTTT. Amino acid sequence: CASSKAGNEKLFF.

The gene calls are TRBV7-2 and TRBJ1-3, with 7 bases fitting TRBD1. CDR3 length: 16 amino acids. Germline loops: CDR1 SGHTA, CDR2 FQGNSA. V was clipped by 1 base and J by 3 bases; unmatched bases: 6. CDR3 sequence reads: CASSLVVTGVGNTIYF. The DNA for the CDR3 is TGTGCCAGCAGCTTAGTGGTAACAGGGGTTGGAAACACCATATATTTT.

The gene calls are TRBV21-1 and TRBJ2-5; TRBD1, as called in the table, went unchecked against the DNA. TRBV21-1 is a pseudogene locus. The CDR3 loop spans 16 amino acids. The CDR3: CASSIDRGLPGETQYF. The CDR3 DNA follows: TGTGCCAGCAGCATCGACAGGGGGCTCCCGGGTGAGACCCAGTACTTC.

The chain joins TRBV6-5 to TRBJ2-7, with D possibly matching TRBD2 (5 bases). CDR1 MNHEY and CDR2 SVGAGI come from the germline V gene. This CDR3 region has 15 residues. The ends were cut back, 4 bases at V and 5 bases at J, with 18 bases in the middle. The CDR3 loop reads CASSSPLEGIHEQYF. In DNA, the CDR3 is TGTGCCAGCAGTTCGCCTCTCGAGGGTATCCACGAGCAGTACTTC.

This chain uses TRBV20-1 with TRBJ1-1; no clear D gene. This CDR3 has 14 residues. V lost 3 bases and J 12 bases, leaving 23 bases between the germline ends. Per germline, CDR1 DFQATT and CDR2 SNEGSKA (reference sequence). This CDR3 is CSASAREAARTPFF. The CDR3 DNA reads TGCAGTGCTAGTGCACGAGAAGCCGCCCGGACTCCTTTCTTT.

This clone was observed once. The V call is TRBV5-1, the J call TRBJ2-7; 7 bases line up with TRBD1. After removal of 4 bases from V and 4 bases from J, the junction contained 8 bases not matched to a gene. The CDR3 is 14 residues long. CDR1 and CDR2 (germline): SGHRS, YFSETQ. The CDR3 DNA sequence: TGCGCCAGCAGCCTCGGACAGGACAAGTACGAGCAGTACTTC. The encoded protein is CASSLGQDKYEQYF.

The chain has TRBV5-5 and TRBJ1-4; 7 bases map to TRBD1. The germline V gene encodes CDR1 SGHKS and CDR2 YYEKEE (reference sequence). This CDR3 spans 15 amino acids. J gave up 3 bases and V 0 bases, and 2 bases lay outside the gene matches. CDR3 DNA: TGTGCCAGCAGCTTGGCGACAGGGTCTAATGAAAAACTGTTTTTT. Translation gives CASSLATGSNEKLFF.

The rearrangement uses TRBV20-1 and TRBJ1-4; no definite D call. Trimming removed 3 bases from V and 5 bases from J, with 7 bases in between. The CDR3 length is 12 residues. The germline gives CDR1 DFQATT, CDR2 SNEGSKA (reference sequence). The CDR3, as DNA: TGCAGTGCTAGTTTATCAAATGAAAAACTGTTTTTT. This sequence encodes CSASLSNEKLFF.

The J gene is TRBJ2-1, the V gene TRBV4-1; 9 bases are a match to TRBD1. V was clipped by 4 bases and J by 4 bases; unmatched bases: 5. Germline values: CDR1 MGHRA, CDR2 YSYEKL. CDR3 length: 15 amino acids. The CDR3 DNA reads as TGCGCCAGCAGCCTCGGACAGGGGATGTACAATGAGCAGTTCTTC. This codes for CASSLGQGMYNEQFF.

V usage is TRBV13 and J usage is TRBJ1-1; TRBD1 aligns across 11 bases. Per germline, CDR1 PRHDT and CDR2 FYEKMQ (reference sequence). The CDR3 consists of 15 residues. V was pared by 0 bases and J by 5 bases, with 2 bases of the junction left unmatched. The DNA of the CDR3 is TGTGCCAGCAGCTTAGGCGGGACAGGGGGGACTGAAGCTTTCTTT. Translated, it gives CASSLGGTGGTEAFF. The variable domain in full, with the rest retrieved from reference TRBV13 and TRBJ1-1, is AAGVIQSPRHLIKEKRETATLKCYPIPRHDTVYWYQQGPGQDPQFLISFYEKMQSDKGSIPDRFSAQQFSDYHSELNMSSLELGDSALYFCASSLGGTGGTEAFFGQGTRLTVV.

This clone was detected a few times. The CDR3 sequence is CASSQVNYGYTF. CDR3 DNA: TGTGCCAGCAGCCAAGTAAACTATGGCTACACCTTC. The chain combines TRBV3-1 (or the pseudogene TRBV3-2) with TRBJ1-2; the D is unclear. V lost 1 base and J lost 2, with 2 bases in between. Germline V CDR1 and CDR2: LGHDT, YNNKEL (reference sequence). This CDR3 is 12 amino acids long.

This chain joins TRBV27 and TRBJ2-7; TRBD2 matches at 11 bases. The CDR3 runs 18 residues. V shed 3 bases, J shed 2 bases, and the junction held 12 bases outside the gene matches. Germline CDR1 and CDR2: MNHEY and SMNVEV (reference sequence). CDR3 in DNA: TGTGCCAGCAGTTTCCGGGGAGCTAGCGGGGGGTTCCCCTACGAGCAGTACTTC. This codes for CASSFRGASGGFPYEQYF.

The V gene is TRBV5-4, the J gene TRBJ2-3, with D tentatively TRBD1 (6 bases). Trimming removed 0 bases from V and 2 bases from J, with 10 bases in between. This CDR3 spans 15 amino acids. The germline gives CDR1 SGHNT, CDR2 YYREEE (reference sequence). This CDR3 is CASSLGQGNTDTQYF. As DNA, the CDR3 is TGTGCCAGCAGCTTGGGGCAGGGGAACACAGATACGCAGTATTTT.

This chain uses TRBV10-3 with TRBJ2-6; D perhaps matches TRBD2 (6 bases). V lost 0 bases and J 2 bases, leaving 11 bases between the germline ends. Germline V gene data show CDR1 as ENHRY and CDR2 as SYGVKD. This CDR3 contains 17 residues. The chain's CDR3 is CAISESSGVTGANVLTF. Here the CDR3 DNA reads TGTGCCATCAGTGAGTCTTCGGGGGTCACTGGGGCCAACGTCCTGACTTTC.

Regarding this clone: The junction shows a germline mismatch at one end, possibly a read error. The chain combines TRBV13 with TRBJ2-7; 9 nucleotides agree with TRBD1. This CDR3 contains 14 residues. Germline loops: CDR1 PRHDT, CDR2 FYEKMQ (reference sequence). CDR3 sequence reads: CASSSGTGSFEQYF. CDR3 nucleotide sequence: TGTGCCAGCAGCTCCGGGACAGGGTCCTTCGAGCAGTACTTC.